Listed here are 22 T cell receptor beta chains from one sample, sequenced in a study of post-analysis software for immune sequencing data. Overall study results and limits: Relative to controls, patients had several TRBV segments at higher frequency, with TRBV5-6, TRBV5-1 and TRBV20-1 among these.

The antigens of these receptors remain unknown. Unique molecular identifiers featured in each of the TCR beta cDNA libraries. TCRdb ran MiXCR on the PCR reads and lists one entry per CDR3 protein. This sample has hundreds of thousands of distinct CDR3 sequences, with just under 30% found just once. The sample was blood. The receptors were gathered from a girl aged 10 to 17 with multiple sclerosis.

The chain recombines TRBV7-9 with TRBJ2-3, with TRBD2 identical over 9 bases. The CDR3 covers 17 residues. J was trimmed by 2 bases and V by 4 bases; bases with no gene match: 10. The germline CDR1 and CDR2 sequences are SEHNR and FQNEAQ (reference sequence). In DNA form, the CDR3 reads TGTGCCAGCAGCTCGAGACTCAGCGGGGGGATCACAGATACGCAGTATTTT. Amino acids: CASSSRLSGGITDTQYF.

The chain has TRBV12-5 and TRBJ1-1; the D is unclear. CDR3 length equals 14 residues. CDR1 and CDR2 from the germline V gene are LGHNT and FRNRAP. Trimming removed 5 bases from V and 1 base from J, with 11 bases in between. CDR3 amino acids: CASGPGYPNTEAFF. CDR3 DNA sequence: TGTGCTAGTGGTCCAGGTTACCCGAACACTGAAGCTTTCTTT.

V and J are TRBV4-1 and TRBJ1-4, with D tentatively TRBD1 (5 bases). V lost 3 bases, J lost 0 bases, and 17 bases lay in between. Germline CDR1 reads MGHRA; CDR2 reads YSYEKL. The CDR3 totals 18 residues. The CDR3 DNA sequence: TGCGCCAGCAGCCAGACCCGGGGACCGAAAGCAACTAATGAAAAACTGTTTTTT. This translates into CASSQTRGPKATNEKLFF.

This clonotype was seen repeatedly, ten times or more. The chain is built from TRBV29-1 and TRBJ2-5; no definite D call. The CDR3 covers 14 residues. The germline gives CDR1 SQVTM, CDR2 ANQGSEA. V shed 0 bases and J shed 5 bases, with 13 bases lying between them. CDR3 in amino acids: CSVEDLGKWETQYF. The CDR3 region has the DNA TGCAGCGTTGAAGATCTGGGAAAGTGGGAGACCCAGTACTTC.

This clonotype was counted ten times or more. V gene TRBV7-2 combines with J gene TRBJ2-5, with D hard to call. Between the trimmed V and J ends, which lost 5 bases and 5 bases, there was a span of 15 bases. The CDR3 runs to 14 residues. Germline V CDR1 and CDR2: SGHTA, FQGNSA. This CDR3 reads CASSPSGARETQYF. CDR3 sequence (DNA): TGTGCCAGCAGCCCCTCTGGAGCGCGGGAGACCCAGTACTTC.

CDR3 in DNA: TGTGCCAGCAGCGACAACAACCGGGACTACAGGAACACCATATATTTT. Protein sequence: CASSDNNRDYRNTIYF. The V gene is TRBV7-9, the J gene TRBJ1-3, with D tentatively TRBD1 (5 bases). Germline V gene sequence: CDR1 SEHNR, CDR2 FQNEAQ (reference sequence). There are 16 residues in the CDR3. Trimming took 5 bases from V and 7 from J, leaving 21 bases between them.

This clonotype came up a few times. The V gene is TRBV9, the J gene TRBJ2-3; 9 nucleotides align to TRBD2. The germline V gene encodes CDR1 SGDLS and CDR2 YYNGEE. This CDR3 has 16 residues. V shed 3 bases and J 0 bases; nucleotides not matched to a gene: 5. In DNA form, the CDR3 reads TGTGCCAGCAGCGAGTCTAGCGGGACCAGCACAGATACGCAGTATTTT. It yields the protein CASSESSGTSTDTQYF.

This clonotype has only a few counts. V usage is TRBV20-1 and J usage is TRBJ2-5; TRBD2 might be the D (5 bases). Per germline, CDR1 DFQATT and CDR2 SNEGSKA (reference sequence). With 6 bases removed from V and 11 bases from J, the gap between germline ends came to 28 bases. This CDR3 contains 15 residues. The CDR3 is CSATPWSPALREQYF. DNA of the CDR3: TGCAGTGCCACCCCCTGGAGTCCAGCTCTAAGGGAGCAGTACTTC.

The DNA for the CDR3 is TGCAGTGCCTCAGACAGGGGCAAGGGTGAGCAGTACTTC. It specifies CSASDRGKGEQYF. V gene TRBV20-1 combines with J gene TRBJ2-5; the match to TRBD1 covers 8 bases. CDR1 is DFQATT and CDR2 is SNEGSKA in the germline V gene (reference sequence). V lost 6 bases to trimming and J lost 11 bases; unmatched junction nucleotides: 14. CDR3 length: 13 residues.

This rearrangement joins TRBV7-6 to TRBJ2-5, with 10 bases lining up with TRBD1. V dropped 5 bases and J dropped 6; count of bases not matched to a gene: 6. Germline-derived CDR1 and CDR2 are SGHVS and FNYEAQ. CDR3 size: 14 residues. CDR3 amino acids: CASSPTGGLKTQYF. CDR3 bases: TGTGCCAGCAGCCCGACAGGGGGCTTGAAGACCCAGTACTTC. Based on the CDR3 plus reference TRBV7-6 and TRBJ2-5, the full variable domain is GAGVSQSPRYKVTKRGQDVALRCDPISGHVSLYWYRQALGQGPEFLTYFNYEAQQDKSGLPNDRFSAERPEGSISTLTIQRTEQRDSAMYRCASSPTGGLKTQYFGPGTRLLVL.

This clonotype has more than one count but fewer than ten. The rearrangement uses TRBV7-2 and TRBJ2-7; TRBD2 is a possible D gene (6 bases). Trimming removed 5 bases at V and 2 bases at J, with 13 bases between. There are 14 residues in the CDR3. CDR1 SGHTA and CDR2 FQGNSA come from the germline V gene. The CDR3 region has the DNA TGTGCCAGCAGCGTTAAGCGGGCTGCCTACGAGCAGTACTTC. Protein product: CASSVKRAAYEQYF. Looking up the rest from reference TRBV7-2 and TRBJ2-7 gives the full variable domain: GAGVSQSPSNKVTEKGKDVELRCDPISGHTALYWYRQSLGQGLEFLIYFQGNSAPDKSGLPSDRFSAERTGGSVSTLTIQRTQQEDSAVYLCASSVKRAAYEQYFGPGTRLTVT.

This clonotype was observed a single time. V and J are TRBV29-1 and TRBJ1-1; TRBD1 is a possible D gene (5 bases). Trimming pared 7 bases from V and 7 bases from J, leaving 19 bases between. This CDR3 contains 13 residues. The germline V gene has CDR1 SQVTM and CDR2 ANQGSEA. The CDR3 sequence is CSAMEGEIGEAFF. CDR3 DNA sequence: TGCAGCGCTATGGAAGGGGAAATTGGTGAAGCTTTCTTT.

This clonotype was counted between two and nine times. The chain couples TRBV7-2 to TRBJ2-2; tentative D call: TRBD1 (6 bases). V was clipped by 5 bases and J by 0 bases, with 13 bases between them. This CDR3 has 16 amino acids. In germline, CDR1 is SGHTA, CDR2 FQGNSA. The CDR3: CASSARQATNTGELFF. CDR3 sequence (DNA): TGTGCCAGCAGCGCCCGACAGGCGACGAACACCGGGGAGCTGTTTTTT.

The DNA for the CDR3 is TGTGCCAGCAGCTTAAGGCGCGGGAGAACGCAGTATTTT. Protein product: CASSLRRGRTQYF. This chain uses TRBV7-2 with TRBJ2-3, with 7 bases identical to TRBD2. Trimming took 2 bases from V and 9 from J; bases not matched to a gene: 5. The V gene's germline CDR1 is SGHTA and CDR2 FQGNSA. The CDR3 contains 13 residues. Based on the CDR3 plus reference TRBV7-2 and TRBJ2-3, the full variable domain is GAGVSQSPSNKVTEKGKDVELRCDPISGHTALYWYRQSLGQGLEFLIYFQGNSAPDKSGLPSDRFSAERTGGSVSTLTIQRTQQEDSAVYLCASSLRRGRTQYFGPGTRLTVL.

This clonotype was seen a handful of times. CDR3 nucleotides: TGTGCCAGCAGCTTAGAGCGGGGGGTTTCCTACAATGAGCAGTTCTTC. As protein: CASSLERGVSYNEQFF. V usage is TRBV7-9 and J usage is TRBJ2-1; 9 positions match TRBD2. Per the germline V gene, CDR1 is SEHNR and CDR2 is FQNEAQ (reference sequence). After removal of 1 base from V and 1 base from J, the junction contained 2 bases not matched to a gene. CDR3 length equals 16 residues.

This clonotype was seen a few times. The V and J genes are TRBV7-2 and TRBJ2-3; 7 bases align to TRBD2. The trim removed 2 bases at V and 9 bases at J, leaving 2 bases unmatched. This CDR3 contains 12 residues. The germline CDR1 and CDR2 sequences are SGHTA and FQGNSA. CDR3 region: CASSLSTSTQYF. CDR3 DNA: TGTGCCAGCAGCTTATCGACTAGCACGCAGTATTTT.

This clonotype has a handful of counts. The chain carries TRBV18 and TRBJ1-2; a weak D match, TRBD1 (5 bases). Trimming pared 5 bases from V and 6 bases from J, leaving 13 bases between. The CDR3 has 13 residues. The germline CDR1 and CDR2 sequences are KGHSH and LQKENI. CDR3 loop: CASSSSGWNGYTF. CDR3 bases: TGTGCCAGCTCATCGTCAGGGTGGAATGGCTACACCTTC.

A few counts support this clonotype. The CDR3, as DNA: TGTGCCAGCAGCCACCTCCCCGGGGGCGGGACTGAAGCTTTCTTT. This sequence encodes CASSHLPGGGTEAFF. The chain is built from TRBV3-1 and TRBJ1-1, with D perhaps matching TRBD1 (6 bases). V shed 3 bases and J shed 5 bases, with 16 bases lying between them. Per the germline V gene, CDR1 is LGHDT and CDR2 is YNNKEL (reference sequence). This CDR3 region has 15 residues.

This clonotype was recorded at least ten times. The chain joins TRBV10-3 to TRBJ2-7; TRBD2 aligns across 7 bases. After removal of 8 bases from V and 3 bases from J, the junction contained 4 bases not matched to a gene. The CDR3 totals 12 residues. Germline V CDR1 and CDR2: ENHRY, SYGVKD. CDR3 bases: TGTGCCATCTCTGCTAGCGGCTACGAGCAGTACTTC. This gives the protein CAISASGYEQYF.

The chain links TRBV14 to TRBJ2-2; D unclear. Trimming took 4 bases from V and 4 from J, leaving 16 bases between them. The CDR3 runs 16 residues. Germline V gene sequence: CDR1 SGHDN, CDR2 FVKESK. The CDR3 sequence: CASSPRVVLGTGELFF. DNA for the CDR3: TGTGCCAGCAGCCCTAGAGTCGTATTGGGCACCGGGGAGCTGTTTTTT.

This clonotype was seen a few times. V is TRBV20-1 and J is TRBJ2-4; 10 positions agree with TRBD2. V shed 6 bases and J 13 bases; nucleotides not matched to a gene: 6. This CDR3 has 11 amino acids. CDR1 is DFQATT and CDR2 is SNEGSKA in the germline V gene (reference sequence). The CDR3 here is CSARPSGGQYF. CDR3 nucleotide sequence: TGCAGTGCCAGACCTAGCGGGGGCCAGTACTTC.

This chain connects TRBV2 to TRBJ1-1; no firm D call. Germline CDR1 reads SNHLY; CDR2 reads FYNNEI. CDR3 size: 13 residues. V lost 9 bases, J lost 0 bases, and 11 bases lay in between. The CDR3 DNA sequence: TGTGCCAGTAAGCAGGACCTGAACACTGAAGCTTTCTTT. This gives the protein CASKQDLNTEAFF.